The 31 T cell receptor beta chains below all came from one sample that was sequenced in a study of identical twins. One entry per CDR3 protein results from TCRdb running MiXCR on the 5' RACE reads. Of about 660,000 distinct CDR3 sequences listed, 8.6% were seen once; the top ten hold 0.98%. In addition, the sample was reused for a study of yellow fever vaccine responses in identical twins.

Sequencing was done on a sample of PBMCs. All receptors come from a young woman in good health.

V and J are TRBV6-2 or TRBV6-3 and TRBJ2-7, with unresolved D. V gave up 4 bases and J gave up 6 bases, with 16 bases separating them. The CDR3 is made up of 14 amino acids. CDR1 and CDR2 (germline): MNHEY, SVGEGT. The CDR3 DNA reads TGTGCCAGCAGTTCCAATACGTTAGCTGCCGAGCAGTACTTC. Translating gives CASSSNTLAAEQYF.

This clonotype was counted many times. V usage is TRBV3-1 and J usage is TRBJ2-1; tentatively, D is TRBD1 or TRBD2 (6 bases each). Germline values: CDR1 LGHDT, CDR2 YNNKEL (reference sequence). Trimming shortened V by 0 bases and J by 4 bases, and 16 bases separated the two germline ends. The CDR3 totals 17 residues. The CDR3 bases are TGTGCCAGCAGCCAAGATAACCCGGGGGCCTCTTACAATGAGCAGTTCTTC. Its translation is CASSQDNPGASYNEQFF.

The V and J genes are TRBV19 and TRBJ2-1; a possible D gene is TRBD1 (6 bases). The CDR3 has 14 residues. In germline, CDR1 is LNHDA, CDR2 SQIVND (reference sequence). Trimming shortened V by 6 bases and J by 11 bases, and 20 bases separated the two germline ends. For the CDR3, the DNA is TGTGCCAGTAGACTTAGACAGGCCGGTGGTAAGCAGTTCTTC. The encoded protein is CASRLRQAGGKQFF.

This clonotype has ten or more counts. The V gene is TRBV12-3 or TRBV12-4, the J gene TRBJ1-1, with 8 bases matching TRBD1. J lost 5 bases, V lost 3 bases, and 2 bases had no gene match. This CDR3 has 13 residues. The chain's CDR3 is CASSLTGVTEAFF. DNA of the CDR3: TGTGCCAGCAGTTTGACAGGGGTAACTGAAGCTTTCTTT.

This rearrangement joins TRBV27 to TRBJ2-3; maybe TRBD2 (6 bases). V was shortened by 2 bases and J by 4 bases, with 13 bases between the two germline ends. The CDR3 contains 15 residues. CDR1 MNHEY and CDR2 SMNVEV come from the germline V gene (reference sequence). The CDR3 sequence is CASSLTITSSDTQYF. Here the CDR3 DNA reads TGTGCCAGCAGTTTAACTATTACTAGCTCAGATACGCAGTATTTT.

The sample holds a few counts of this clonotype. CDR3 sequence: CAISPDSTDTQYF. The DNA of the CDR3 is TGTGCCATCAGTCCGGACAGCACAGATACGCAGTATTTT. The chain couples TRBV10-3 to TRBJ2-3, with unresolved D. The V gene's germline CDR1 is ENHRY and CDR2 SYGVKD. V lost 5 bases and J lost 0, with 6 bases in between. This CDR3 region has 13 residues.

The sample holds many counts of this clonotype. The rearrangement links TRBV14 to TRBJ2-1, with a weak D call TRBD2 (6 bases). V lost 0 bases and J lost 6, with 12 bases in between. Germline V gives CDR1 SGHDN, CDR2 FVKESK. The CDR3 is 15 amino acids. The CDR3 DNA sequence: TGTGCCAGCAGCCAAGATTCGCGGGACCGCAATGAGCAGTTCTTC. This gives the protein CASSQDSRDRNEQFF.

This clonotype appeared a few times. This chain connects TRBV7-9 to TRBJ2-7; D gene ambiguous. The germline V gene encodes CDR1 SEHNR and CDR2 FQNEAQ (reference sequence). V was trimmed by 2 bases and J by 5 bases, leaving 10 bases between them. CDR3 length: 13 amino acids. The CDR3 spells CASSLFGADEQYF. CDR3 sequence (DNA): TGTGCCAGCAGCTTATTCGGTGCCGACGAGCAGTACTTC.

This chain links TRBV20-1 with TRBJ2-1; 13 bases align to TRBD2. This CDR3 has 12 residues. V shed 6 bases, J shed 15 bases, and the junction held 8 bases outside the gene matches. Germline CDR1 reads DFQATT; CDR2 reads SNEGSKA (reference sequence). In nucleotides, the CDR3 is TGCAGTGCCCTAAGACTAGCGGGAGGTCGGTTCTTC. Its translation is CSALRLAGGRFF.

This clonotype was recorded a few times. This chain connects TRBV4-3 to TRBJ2-3; 7 nucleotides line up with TRBD1. This CDR3 contains 14 residues. With V trimmed by 1 base and J by 6 bases, 4 bases remained unmatched. CDR1 and CDR2 (germline): LGHNA, YSLEER. CDR3 nucleotide sequence: TGCGCCAGCAGCCAAGGCCCCAGGGGGGATACGCAGTATTTT. It yields the protein CASSQGPRGDTQYF.

V is TRBV24-1 and J is TRBJ2-7; no clear D. Per germline, CDR1 KGHDR and CDR2 SFDVKD. This CDR3 comprises 12 residues. V dropped 1 base and J dropped 6 bases, with 6 bases sitting between them. CDR3 coding DNA: TGTGCCACCAGTGATTTAGTCGGCGAGCAGTACTTC. It specifies CATSDLVGEQYF.

The chain combines TRBV27 with TRBJ2-3; 7 nucleotides match TRBD1. Trimming removed 6 bases from V and 6 bases from J; junction bases left unmatched: 6. The CDR3 totals 13 residues. Germline values: CDR1 MNHEY, CDR2 SMNVEV (reference sequence). The CDR3 loop is CASRAGQADTQYF. The DNA of the CDR3 is TGTGCCAGCAGAGCAGGACAGGCGGATACGCAGTATTTT.

This clonotype was observed a handful of times. V is TRBV7-9 and J is TRBJ2-1, with 7 bases matching TRBD2. Trimming removed 5 bases from V and 8 bases from J; junction bases left unmatched: 12. Germline V gene sequence: CDR1 SEHNR, CDR2 FQNEAQ (reference sequence). The CDR3 sequence is 15 residues long. CDR3 DNA sequence: TGTGCCAGCAGCCCAGAGGGACTAACAAGGGATGAGCAGTTCTTC. This translates into CASSPEGLTRDEQFF.

This clonotype occurred a few times. This chain connects TRBV20-1 to TRBJ2-4; a weak D match, TRBD1 (7 bases). The CDR3 spans 15 residues. Looked up from germline, CDR1 is DFQATT and CDR2 is SNEGSKA (reference sequence). V lost 6 bases, J lost 1 base, and 16 bases lay in between. The CDR3 sequence: CSADTPGGAKNIQYF. The CDR3 DNA follows: TGCAGTGCAGACACACCAGGGGGGGCCAAAAACATTCAGTACTTC.

The genes are TRBV20-1 and TRBJ2-5, with a possible D match to TRBD1 (6 bases). Trimming removed 1 base from V and 4 bases from J, with 16 bases in between. The CDR3 extends over 15 amino acids. CDR1 DFQATT and CDR2 SNEGSKA come from the germline V gene (reference sequence). The CDR3 nucleotides read TGCAGTGCTAGAGCGCCACAGGGCAGTGGAGAGACCCAGTACTTC. It translates to CSARAPQGSGETQYF.

This clonotype was seen at least ten times. The chain couples TRBV29-1 to TRBJ2-2; D is ambiguous. This CDR3 comprises 13 residues. Germline V gene lookup returns CDR1 SQVTM and CDR2 ANQGSEA. Trimming cost V 4 bases and J 0 bases, with 6 bases left between them. CDR3 residues: CSVGTANTGELFF. CDR3 DNA sequence: TGCAGCGTTGGAACGGCGAACACCGGGGAGCTGTTTTTT.

This clonotype was observed many times. The rearrangement uses TRBV12-3 or TRBV12-4 and TRBJ2-1; 11 nucleotides agree with TRBD2. V lost 3 bases, J lost 4 bases, and 2 bases stayed unmatched. This CDR3 region has 15 residues. Here the CDR3 reads CASSFLAGGYNEQFF. The CDR3 DNA reads TGTGCCAGCAGTTTCCTAGCGGGGGGTTACAATGAGCAGTTCTTC.

This clonotype has ten or more counts. The chain carries TRBV20-1 and TRBJ1-5; weak D call: TRBD1 (6 bases). CDR1 DFQATT and CDR2 SNEGSKA come from the germline V gene (reference sequence). The CDR3 is 14 residues long. V lost 1 base and J 1 base, leaving 8 bases between the germline ends. The CDR3 DNA reads as TGCAGTGCTAGAGTGGGGGCAAGCAATCAGCCCCAGCATTTT. It is translated as CSARVGASNQPQHF.

The chain is built from TRBV11-2 and TRBJ2-7; 7 positions agree with TRBD1. With V trimmed by 5 bases and J by 7 bases, 29 bases remained unmatched. The CDR3 is 20 residues long. Germline-derived CDR1 and CDR2 are SGHAT and FQNNGV. The CDR3: CASSRSHPFGTESASKEQYF. CDR3 nucleotide sequence: TGTGCCAGCAGCCGTTCACACCCGTTCGGGACAGAGTCGGCATCGAAGGAGCAGTACTTC.

This clonotype was found many times. The chain recombines TRBV4-1 with TRBJ2-3, with D possibly matching TRBD2 (5 bases). The germline V gene has CDR1 MGHRA and CDR2 YSYEKL. Between the trimmed V and J ends, which lost 0 bases and 4 bases, there was a span of 8 bases. The CDR3 extends over 14 amino acids. The CDR3 is CASSQELAADTQYF. DNA for the CDR3: TGCGCCAGCAGCCAAGAGCTAGCTGCAGATACGCAGTATTTT.

The chain uses TRBV27 and TRBJ2-1; D might be TRBD1 (6 bases). V lost 3 bases, J lost 0 bases, and 15 bases lay in between. The germline V gene encodes CDR1 MNHEY and CDR2 SMNVEV (reference sequence). The CDR3 contains 17 residues. CDR3 DNA: TGTGCCAGCAGTTTCCCCGGTGGGGGCAGCTCCTACAATGAGCAGTTCTTC. It yields the protein CASSFPGGGSSYNEQFF.

The gene calls are TRBV20-1 and TRBJ2-7; D gene uncertain. Germline V lookup: CDR1 DFQATT, CDR2 SNEGSKA (reference sequence). The CDR3 has 15 residues. V lost 0 bases, J lost 0 bases, and 12 bases lay in between. The CDR3 nucleotides read TGCAGTGCTAGAGATCTGAGGATCAGCTCCTACGAGCAGTACTTC. Amino acids: CSARDLRISSYEQYF.

The chain has TRBV12-3 or TRBV12-4 and TRBJ2-2; D may be TRBD1 (5 bases). V was trimmed by 4 bases and J by 6 bases, leaving 6 bases between them. The CDR3 consists of 12 residues. For the CDR3, the DNA is TGTGCCAGCAGTTCAGGGTCCGGGGAGCTGTTTTTT. Translating gives CASSSGSGELFF.

This clonotype was counted ten times or more. The V and J genes are TRBV12-3 or TRBV12-4 and TRBJ2-1, with TRBD1 matching over 7 bases. The CDR3 spans 16 residues. V was pared by 7 bases and J by 4 bases, with 13 bases of the junction left unmatched. The CDR3 bases are TGTGCCAGCACCGCCGTCGTGGGACAGAAGTACAATGAGCAGTTCTTC. This gives the protein CASTAVVGQKYNEQFF.

This clonotype has only a few counts. The chain combines TRBV9 with TRBJ2-2; D is perhaps TRBD2 (6 bases). Germline CDR1 is SGDLS and CDR2 is YYNGEE. The V and J ends lost 0 bases and 3 bases respectively, with 9 bases between them. The CDR3 contains 15 residues. CDR3 sequence (DNA): TGTGCCAGCAGCGTAGTTGCGGGGTACACCGGGGAGCTGTTTTTT. Amino acids: CASSVVAGYTGELFF. The variable domain in full, with the rest retrieved from reference TRBV9 and TRBJ2-2, is DSGVTQTPKHLITATGQRVTLRCSPRSGDLSVYWYQQSLDQGLQFLIQYYNGEERAKGNILERFSAQQFPDLHSELNLSSLELGDSALYFCASSVVAGYTGELFFGEGSRLTVL.

This clonotype has a handful of counts. This chain connects TRBV6-2 or TRBV6-3 to TRBJ2-3, with TRBD1 identical over 9 bases. This CDR3 spans 17 amino acids. The V and J ends lost 7 bases and 5 bases, in that order; junction bases with no gene match: 16. Germline V gene sequence: CDR1 MNHEY, CDR2 SVGEGT. The CDR3 is CASNTPPGQGRGDTQYF. The DNA for the CDR3 is TGTGCCAGCAACACACCCCCGGGACAGGGACGCGGAGATACGCAGTATTTT.

This clonotype was recorded a few times. The J gene is TRBJ2-2, the V gene TRBV7-9, with D unclear. Germline-derived CDR1 and CDR2 are SEHNR and FQNEAQ (reference sequence). V gave up 2 bases and J gave up 6 bases, with 16 bases separating them. The CDR3 loop spans 16 amino acids. The CDR3 DNA is TGTGCCAGCAGCTTACTTATGGCAGTTTCCGCCGGGGAGCTGTTTTTT. Translating gives CASSLLMAVSAGELFF.

This clonotype has more than one count but fewer than ten. The rearrangement uses TRBV14 and TRBJ1-2; D ambiguous. CDR3 length: 12 amino acids. Germline CDR1 is SGHDN and CDR2 is FVKESK. The V and J ends lost 2 bases and 8 bases respectively, with 9 bases between them. The DNA of the CDR3 is TGTGCCAGCAGCCAACTCGGATTCGGCTACACCTTC. It codes for CASSQLGFGYTF.

This clonotype was detected many times. The V gene is TRBV3-1, the J gene TRBJ2-7; D is ambiguous. The V gene lost 1 base and the J gene lost 1 base, with 5 bases spanning the gap. The length of the CDR3 is 13 residues. Germline values: CDR1 LGHDT, CDR2 YNNKEL (reference sequence). The CDR3 region has the DNA TGTGCCAGCAGCCAAGGACTTTCCTACGAGCAGTACTTC. It encodes CASSQGLSYEQYF.

This chain uses TRBV25-1 with TRBJ1-4; D is perhaps TRBD1 (6 bases). This CDR3 comprises 15 residues. Trimming cost V 6 bases and J 3 bases, with 14 bases left between them. Germline CDR1 and CDR2: MGHDK and SYGVNS. CDR3: CASSRGLGANEKLFF. In DNA, the CDR3 is TGTGCCAGCAGCAGGGGATTGGGTGCTAATGAAAAACTGTTTTTT.

This clonotype was detected a few times. The chain is built from TRBV27 and TRBJ1-1; maybe TRBD1 (5 bases). Per the germline V gene, CDR1 is MNHEY and CDR2 is SMNVEV (reference sequence). The CDR3 sequence is 15 residues long. V was trimmed by 1 base and J by 1 base, leaving 10 bases between them. The CDR3 is CASSLWVGGNTEAFF. The CDR3, as DNA: TGTGCCAGCAGTTTATGGGTCGGGGGGAACACTGAAGCTTTCTTT.